This entry describes one T cell receptor beta chain. The data belong to a study of blood T cell repertoires in COVID-19. Study summary: Samples taken during acute and convalescent COVID-19 were collected in the United States, Italy and Spain. T cells, B-cell-depleted T cells, or PBMCs provided the cDNA or gDNA that served as material.

As originally analysed: Estimation of nucleated cell counts relied on the amplification of reference gene primers. TCRdb keeps only in-frame clones here, not all; method: immunoSEQ multiplex PCR. V and J calls and clone size are copied from that table; D and trimming were computed from the DNA. Among approximately 96,000 clones, 90% to 95% were seen once, and the ten largest hold about 4.7%. The CDR3 is 14 residues long. V lost 5 bases, J lost 9 bases, and 7 bases stayed unmatched. Germline V lookup: CDR1 MNHEY, CDR2 SVGAGI. This clonotype was sampled from a human donor with active COVID-19. The donor label of this sample is uncertain. The specimen sequenced was peripheral blood. The chain recombines TRBV6-5 with TRBJ1-6, with 7 nucleotides matching TRBD1. CDR3: CASSPGQEFSPLHF. CDR3 nucleotides: TGTGCCAGCAGTCCCGGACAGGAATTTTCACCCCTCCACTTT.